A single sample gave rise to the 15 T cell receptor beta chains below, sequenced in a study of T cells in Graves' hyperthyroidism and ophthalmopathy. Researchers amplified the TCR beta CDR3 regions from RNA transcripts. Using the HTBI primer set, a first-round RT-PCR was run on the TCR CDR3. In TCRdb, the multiplex PCR reads were re-called with MiXCR into one record per CDR3 protein. The data contain approximately 870,000 distinct CDR3 sequences, roughly 37% of them seen just once; the ten biggest clones take up 8.9%. Material for sequencing was blood. These receptors all come from a young man with Graves' hyperthyroidism.

This chain joins TRBV29-1 and TRBJ1-2; the D is unclear. V was clipped by 8 bases and J by 4 bases, with 11 bases between them. The CDR3 totals 11 residues. Germline V lookup: CDR1 SQVTM, CDR2 ANQGSEA. The CDR3 here is CSSLDSYGYTF. The CDR3, as DNA: TGCAGCAGCTTGGACTCCTATGGCTACACCTTC.

The chain has TRBV2 and TRBJ1-1; D is undetermined. The germline V gene encodes CDR1 SNHLY and CDR2 FYNNEI. Trimming removed 8 bases at V and 4 bases at J, with 14 bases between. This CDR3 comprises 13 residues. Here the CDR3 DNA reads TGTGCCAGCTCACCACCGTTCCTCACTGAAGCTTTCTTT. This gives the protein CASSPPFLTEAFF.

Only a few counts were recorded for this clonotype. The chain is built from TRBV7-9 and TRBJ1-5; D uncertain. With 2 bases removed from V and 4 bases from J, the gap between germline ends came to 12 bases. In germline, CDR1 is SEHNR, CDR2 FQNEAQ (reference sequence). The CDR3 consists of 15 residues. CDR3 nucleotides: TGTGCCAGCAGCTTACGTTCCCAAGGGAATCAGCCCCAGCATTTT. Protein product: CASSLRSQGNQPQHF.

This clonotype has ten or more counts. V is TRBV25-1 and J is TRBJ1-4; D possibly corresponds to TRBD1 (5 bases). Germline CDR1 and CDR2: MGHDK and SYGVNS. CDR3 length: 16 residues. Trimming removed 3 bases from V and 5 bases from J, with 16 bases in between. The CDR3 sequence: CASSDPRGRVNEKLFF. The CDR3 DNA sequence: TGTGCCAGCAGTGACCCGCGGGGCAGGGTGAATGAAAAACTGTTTTTT.

V gene TRBV20-1 combines with J gene TRBJ1-2; 12 bases agree with TRBD1. CDR3 length equals 13 residues. V shed 7 bases and J 3 bases; nucleotides not matched to a gene: 3. Germline CDR1 is DFQATT and CDR2 is SNEGSKA (reference sequence). The CDR3 sequence: CSGRDRGHYGYTF. CDR3 sequence (DNA): TGCAGTGGCCGGGACAGGGGGCACTATGGCTACACCTTC.

Details on this clonotype: The final CDR3 position lacks the conserved phenylalanine or tryptophan, pointing to a likely read error. Because the CDR3's place on the DNA is in doubt, the DNA is left out and the CDR3 is given as listed by TCRdb. This chain links TRBV29-1 with TRBJ1-3; the table's D call, TRBD1, has no DNA check behind it. The CDR3 has 10 residues if both end residues are counted. CDR1 is SQVTM and CDR2 is ANQGSEA in the germline V gene. The CDR3: CSVERGQGIT.

The chain has TRBV4-2 and TRBJ2-5; no clear D. This CDR3 region has 15 residues. Trimming removed 1 base from V and 1 base from J, with 10 bases in between. CDR1 LGHNA and CDR2 YNFKEQ come from the germline V gene. CDR3 amino acids: CASSQGAAAQETQYF. CDR3 DNA sequence: TGTGCCAGCAGCCAAGGGGCGGCAGCCCAAGAGACCCAGTACTTC.

This rearrangement joins TRBV5-1 to TRBJ2-2; D remains unclear. The CDR3 spans 15 residues. V lost 5 bases and J 5 bases, leaving 16 bases between the germline ends. Germline CDR1 is SGHRS and CDR2 is YFSETQ. CDR3 in DNA: TGCGCCAGCAGTTGGACGGATGACCCAACCGGGGAGCTGTTTTTT. It encodes CASSWTDDPTGELFF.

This chain links TRBV7-8 with TRBJ2-7; 16 nucleotides match TRBD2. V shed 1 base and J 12 bases; nucleotides not matched to a gene: 6. Germline values: CDR1 SGHVS, CDR2 FQNEAQ. The CDR3 consists of 15 residues. The CDR3 DNA reads as TGTGCCAGCAGCTTAGAGGGGACTAGCGGGAGGGTCCCGTACTTC. The encoded protein is CASSLEGTSGRVPYF. Using reference TRBV7-8 and TRBJ2-7 for the parts outside the CDR3, the full variable domain is GAGVSQSPRYKVAKRGQDVALRCDPISGHVSLFWYQQALGQGPEFLTYFQNEAQLDKSGLPSDRFFAERPEGSVSTLKIQRTQQEDSAVYLCASSLEGTSGRVPYFGPGTRLTVT.

This clonotype occurred many times. The V and J genes are TRBV5-5 and TRBJ1-4; D uncertain. V was pared by 6 bases and J by 4 bases, with 10 bases between. The length of the CDR3 is 13 residues. Germline V gene sequence: CDR1 SGHKS, CDR2 YYEKEE (reference sequence). The DNA of the CDR3 is TGTGCCAGCAACCGCCAGAATAATGAAAAACTGTTTTTT. This gives the protein CASNRQNNEKLFF. Drawing the rest from reference TRBV5-5 and TRBJ1-4, the complete variable domain is DAGVTQSPTHLIKTRGQQVTLRCSPISGHKSVSWYQQVLGQGPQFIFQYYEKEERGRGNFPDRFSARQFPNYSSELNVNALLLGDSALYLCASNRQNNEKLFFGSGTQLSVL.

This clonotype was found a few times. This chain links TRBV12-3 or TRBV12-4 with TRBJ2-6; no reliable D call. The ends were cut back, 6 bases at V and 0 bases at J, with 15 bases in the middle. The CDR3 is 17 amino acids. The CDR3 here is CASRPDKGSSGANVLTF. The CDR3 DNA sequence: TGTGCCAGCAGACCTGACAAGGGATCCTCTGGGGCCAACGTCCTGACTTTC.

V usage is TRBV4-1 and J usage is TRBJ2-7; the match to TRBD2 covers 7 bases. This CDR3 is 15 amino acids long. Trimming cost V 6 bases and J 3 bases; bases outside gene matches: 11. Germline-derived CDR1 and CDR2 are MGHRA and YSYEKL. CDR3 protein: CASSHRLADLYEQYF. CDR3 DNA: TGCGCCAGCAGTCATAGGCTAGCGGACCTCTACGAGCAGTACTTC.

At least ten counts were recorded for this clonotype. The rearrangement links TRBV2 to TRBJ1-6; no reliable D call. This CDR3 contains 13 residues. V gave up 6 bases and J gave up 8 bases, with 11 bases separating them. CDR1 is SNHLY, CDR2 FYNNEI, per germline. The CDR3 DNA reads TGTGCCAGCAGAGGGAATAAGGATTCACCCCTCCACTTT. Its translation is CASRGNKDSPLHF.

At least ten counts were recorded for this clonotype. This CDR3 is CATSRDPGDLGYGYTF. CDR3 coding DNA: TGTGCCACCAGCAGAGATCCGGGGGACCTTGGGTATGGCTACACCTTC. This sequence joins TRBV15 and TRBJ1-2; perhaps TRBD1 as D (5 bases). The length of the CDR3 is 16 residues. V lost 0 bases and J lost 5, with 16 bases in between. Looked up from germline, CDR1 is LNHNV and CDR2 is YYDKDF (reference sequence). The whole variable domain, filled in from reference TRBV15 and TRBJ1-2, reads DAMVIQNPRYQVTQFGKPVTLSCSQTLNHNVMYWYQQKSSQAPKLLFHYYDKDFNNEADTPDNFQSRRPNTSFCFLDIRSPGLGDTAMYLCATSRDPGDLGYGYTFGSGTRLTVV.

A few counts support this clonotype. CDR3 region: CASSPKGQGATEAFF. The CDR3 bases are TGTGCCAGCAGCCCAAAAGGACAGGGGGCCACTGAAGCTTTCTTT. This chain connects TRBV4-2 to TRBJ1-1; 11 bases are a match to TRBD1. The CDR3 is 15 residues long. CDR1 and CDR2 (germline): LGHNA, YNFKEQ. J lost 4 bases, V lost 4 bases, and 5 bases had no gene match.